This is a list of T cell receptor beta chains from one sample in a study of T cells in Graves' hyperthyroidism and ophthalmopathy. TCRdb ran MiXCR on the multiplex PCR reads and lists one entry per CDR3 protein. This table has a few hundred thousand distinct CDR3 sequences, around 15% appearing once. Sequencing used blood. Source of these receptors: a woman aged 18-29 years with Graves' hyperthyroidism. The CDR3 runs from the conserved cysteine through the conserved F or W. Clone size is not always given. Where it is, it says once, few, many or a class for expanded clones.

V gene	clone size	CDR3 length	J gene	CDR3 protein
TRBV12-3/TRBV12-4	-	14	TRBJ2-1	CASVSGTRENEQFF
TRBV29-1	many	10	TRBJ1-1	CSGDSTEAFF
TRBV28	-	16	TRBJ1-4	CASSFVGRATNEKLFF
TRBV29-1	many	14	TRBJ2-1	CSVSTRAGGDEQFF
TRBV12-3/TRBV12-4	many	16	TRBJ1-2	CASSLGQGLVGYGYTF
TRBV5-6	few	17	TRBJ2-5	CASSVPRLAGEMETQYF
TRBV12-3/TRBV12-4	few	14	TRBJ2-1	CASETGDSYNEQFF
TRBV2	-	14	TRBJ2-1	CASSESQDRDEQFF
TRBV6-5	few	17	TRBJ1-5	CASSYSLSSLGNQPQHF
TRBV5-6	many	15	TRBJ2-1	CASSLGLSGYNEQFF
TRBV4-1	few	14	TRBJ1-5	CASSQTGQGKPQHF
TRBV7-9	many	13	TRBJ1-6	CASNEVGDSPLHF
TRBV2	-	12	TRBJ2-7	CASSATHYEQYF
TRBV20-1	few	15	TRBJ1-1	CSARDYSDSNTEAFF
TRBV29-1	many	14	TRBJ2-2	CSVASLGRTGELFF